The rows below give T cell receptor beta chains drawn from one sample of a study of OX40 agonist ivuxolimab in advanced cancers. Clones were read by immunoSEQ multiplex PCR, and TCRdb kept only the in-frame ones, dropping some. The sample lists more than 55,000 clones; approximately 88% were seen once. Sample: CD4+ or CD8+ T cells sorted from blood, taken in a trial of the OX40 agonist ivuxolimab. Source of these receptors: an adult with an advanced solid tumor such as melanoma, head and neck, liver or kidney cancer. The CDR3 runs from the conserved cysteine through the conserved F or W. D genes are given only for firm matches. For some rows the clone size is stated as once, few or many, or as a class when expanded; others skip it.

>.|.|TRBV25-1|TRBJ1-5
TGTGCCAGCAGTGAATTATGGTCCCATCAGCCCCAGCATTTT
CASSELWSHQPQHF
>.|TRBD1|TRBV19|TRBJ1-2
TGTGCCAGTTGTGACTTGGGACAGCCAAACTATGGCTACACCTTC
CASCDLGQPNYGYTF
>.|.|TRBV30|TRBJ2-2
TGTGCCTGGAGAACACCTGAAATCGGGGAGCTGTTTTTT
CAWRTPEIGELFF
>.|TRBD1|TRBV5-1|TRBJ2-7
TGCGCCAGCAGCTCGGGGACAGCTTTTACCTACGAGCAGTACTTC
CASSSGTAFTYEQYF
>.|TRBD1|TRBV4-1|TRBJ1-5
TGCGCCAGCAGCCAAGTATGGACAGGGGATCAGCCCCAGCATTTT
CASSQVWTGDQPQHF
>.|.|TRBV2|TRBJ2-5
TGTGCCACCACGTCCCAAGAGACCCAGTACTTC
CATTSQETQYF
>.|.|TRBV2|TRBJ1-3
TGTGCCAGCAGTGATTGGGGTGGAAACACCATATATTTT
CASSDWGGNTIYF
>.|.|TRBV7-2|TRBJ1-5
TGTGCCAGCAGCTCCCAGGGTCTTAGGGGCAATCAGCCCCAGCATTTT
CASSSQGLRGNQPQHF
>few|TRBD1|TRBV9|TRBJ1-1
TGTGCCAGCAGCGCCCGACAGGGGCCGTCCATGAACACTGAAGCTTTCTTT
CASSARQGPSMNTEAFF
>.|.|TRBV7-8|TRBJ2-3
TGTGCCAGCAGCTGGGGGGTAAAGGGAGCAGATACGCAGTATTTT
CASSWGVKGADTQYF
>.|TRBD2|TRBV6-5|TRBJ2-3
TGTGCCAGCAGTTACTCGGGGGGGACAGATACGCAGTATTTT
CASSYSGGTDTQYF
>once|TRBD1|TRBV7-2|TRBJ1-2
TGTGCCAGCAGCAAAAAGACAGGGGAAGGCTATGGCTACACCTTC
CASSKKTGEGYGYTF
>.|.|TRBV6-1|TRBJ2-1
TGTGCCAGCAGCCGGAACTACAATGAGCAGTTCTTC
CASSRNYNEQFF
>.|.|TRBV11-2|TRBJ2-7
TGTGCCAGCAGCTCACGGGGGGCCTCCTACGAGCAGTACTTC
CASSSRGASYEQYF
>.|.|TRBV6-5|TRBJ2-7
TGCGCCAGCAGCCGACAGGACTCCTACGAGCAGTACTTC
CASSRQDSYEQYF
>.|TRBD2|TRBV7-2|TRBJ2-7
TGTGCCAGCAGCTCAAGCGGGACGTCCTCCTACGAGCAGTACTTC
CASSSSGTSSYEQYF
>.|TRBD1|TRBV9|TRBJ2-1
TGTGCCAGCCAGGGGGTAAGCTCCTACAATGAGCAGTTCTTC
CASQGVSSYNEQFF
>once|TRBD1|TRBV7-8|TRBJ1-1
TGTGCCAGCAGCTTAGCGCTAGGCAGGGGGACTGAAGCTTTCTTT
CASSLALGRGTEAFF
>.|.|TRBV25-1|TRBJ2-3
TGTGCCAGCAGTGGACTTGGTACAGATACGCAGTATTTT
CASSGLGTDTQYF
>once|.|TRBV6-1|TRBJ2-7
TGTGCCAGTTCAGGGTATGGGCGCGAGCAGTACTTC
CASSGYGREQYF
>.|TRBD2|TRBV7-9|TRBJ2-1
TGTGCCAGCAGCTTAGTCGGTAGCGGGGGTCTCAATGAGCAGTTCTTC
CASSLVGSGGLNEQFF
>.|TRBD1|TRBV5-4|TRBJ1-2
TGTGCCAGCAGCTCGACAGGGAACTATGGCTACACCTTC
CASSSTGNYGYTF
>.|.|TRBV7-2|TRBJ1-3
TGTGCCAGCAGCTTAAGCAGTCCCGGGGGCACCATATATTTT
CASSLSSPGGTIYF
>once|TRBD2|TRBV5-1|TRBJ2-3
TGCGCCAGCAGCTTGGTGGAAGCGGGAGGGTCGGCAGATACGCAGTATTTT
CASSLVEAGGSADTQYF
>.|TRBD1|TRBV27|TRBJ1-5
TGTGCCAGCAGTTTATTCGGACAGGGGATACAGCCCCAGCATTTT
CASSLFGQGIQPQHF
>.|TRBD2|TRBV27|TRBJ2-1
TGTGCCAGCAGGTCAACGACTAGCATCCCTACAAATGAGCAGTTCTTC
CASRSTTSIPTNEQFF
>.|.|TRBV2|TRBJ2-7
TGTGCCAGCAGTGGGGTGTGGACCTACGAGCAGTACTTC
CASSGVWTYEQYF
>once|.|TRBV7-9|TRBJ2-1
TGTGCCAGCAGCCCCCCCCTTGTTATTGAGCAGTTCTTC
CASSPPLVIEQFF
>once|TRBD1|TRBV5-8|TRBJ1-5
TGTGCCAGCAGTAGGGACAGGGCGAGCAATCAGCCCCAGCATTTT
CASSRDRASNQPQHF
>.|.|TRBV6-1|TRBJ1-5
TGTGCCAGCAATAGGGAGAGGGTCCGCCAGCCCCAGCATTTT
CASNRERVRQPQHF
>.|.|TRBV19|TRBJ2-1
TGTGCCAGTAGCCATATCGGGCGGGGCCTCCTGGGCGATGAGCAGTTCTTC
CASSHIGRGLLGDEQFF
>.|TRBD1|TRBV18|TRBJ1-5
TGTGCCAGCTCACAAAACAGGGGAAGCAATCAGCCCCAGCATTTT
CASSQNRGSNQPQHF
>.|TRBD1|TRBV6-5|TRBJ1-3
TGTGCCAGCAGTCCTGACAGGGGGCTTGGAAACACCATATATTTT
CASSPDRGLGNTIYF
>.|.|TRBV2|TRBJ2-1
TGTGCCAGCGAGGGGACTCGGGAGGAGCAGTTCTTC
CASEGTREEQFF
>.|TRBD1|TRBV5-5|TRBJ2-7
TGTGCCAGCAGGTTCGGACAGGGGGCCTCCTACGAGCAGTACTTC
CASRFGQGASYEQYF
>.|TRBD1|TRBV5-1|TRBJ2-7
TGCGCCAGCAGCCTGGCCGGGACAGCCTACGAGCAGTACTTC
CASSLAGTAYEQYF